Sequencing of this T cell receptor beta chain was carried out in a study of graft-versus-host responses after intestinal transplantation. Study in general: Recipients were given multivisceral, liver-intestinal, or isolated intestinal transplants. Anti-thymocyte globulin induction was given to all recipients, followed by tacrolimus and steroids for 2 to 4 years.

The junction had 15 bases not matched to a gene; V was cut back by 3 bases and J by 5 bases. The CDR3 length is 18 residues. Per germline, CDR1 SGDLS and CDR2 YYNGEE. Worth noting for this clone: Antigen: not known.

The repertoire was sequenced with immunoSEQ multiplex PCR; TCRdb's copy has only in-frame clones and lacks some. The sample lists tens of thousands of clones, approximately 95% occurring once. General study results and limits: Early post-transplant falls in HvG clones accompanied the peak levels of circulating GvH clones.

The starting material was unstimulated CD8+ T cells sorted from spleen or lymph node cells, obtained before transplant. This chain uses TRBV9 with TRBJ1-5; 9 bases are a match to TRBD1. The sequence was obtained from a human donor who was the organ donor for an intestinal transplant. CDR3 DNA: TGTGCCAGCAGCGATAGTCCGGGGACAGGGTCTTATTATCAGCCCCAGCATTTT. This gives the protein CASSDSPGTGSYYQPQHF.